Detailed here is one T cell receptor (beta chain). As yet, its antigen is unknown. Use of 60 Vbeta and 13 Jbeta primers characterized the PCR. Repertoires were generated with immunoSEQ multiplex PCR, while TCRdb's copy carries only in-frame clones and drops some. The sample yields 55,000 to 65,000 clones, of which the top ten take up around 3.6%. The data originate from a study of cytomegalovirus exposure and HLA in healthy donors. Study-level results: Per a later analysis, HLA-associated TCR beta chains showed more clonal expansion than other, equally common TCR beta chains. Most subjects had HLA-A and HLA-B alleles reportedly predicted accurately by TCR beta sequences.

Germline CDR1 reads GTSNPN; CDR2 reads SVGIG (reference sequence). V shed 3 bases, J shed 2 bases, and the junction held 4 bases outside the gene matches. This CDR3 region has 14 residues. This TCR was sampled from a young woman in good health and CMV-seronegative. V is TRBV30 and J is TRBJ2-3; TRBD2 matches at 8 bases. The sequencing input was PBMCs. CDR3 sequence reads: CAWSPGLVTDTQYF. CDR3 in DNA: TGTGCCTGGAGCCCGGGACTAGTCACAGATACGCAGTATTTT.